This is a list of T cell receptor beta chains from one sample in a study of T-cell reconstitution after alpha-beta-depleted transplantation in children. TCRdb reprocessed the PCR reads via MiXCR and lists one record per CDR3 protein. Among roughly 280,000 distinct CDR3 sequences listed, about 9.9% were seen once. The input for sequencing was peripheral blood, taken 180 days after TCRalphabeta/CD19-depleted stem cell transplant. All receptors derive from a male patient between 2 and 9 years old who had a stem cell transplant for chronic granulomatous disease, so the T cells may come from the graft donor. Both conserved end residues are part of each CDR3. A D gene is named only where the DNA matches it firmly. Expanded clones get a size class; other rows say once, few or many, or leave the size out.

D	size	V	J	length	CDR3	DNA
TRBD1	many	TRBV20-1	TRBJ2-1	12	CSATDRGNEQFF	TGCAGTGCAACAGACAGGGGGAATGAGCAGTTCTTC
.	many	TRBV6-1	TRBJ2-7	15	CASSEGRTAVYEQYF	TGTGCCAGCAGTGAAGGAAGGACAGCAGTCTACGAGCAGTACTTC
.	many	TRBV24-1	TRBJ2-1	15	CATSDSPSGANEQFF	TGTGCCACCAGTGATTCGCCTTCAGGGGCCAATGAGCAGTTCTTC
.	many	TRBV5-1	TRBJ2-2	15	CASSLDGRGGRELFF	TGCGCCAGCAGCTTGGATGGCAGGGGCGGCCGGGAGCTGTTTTTT
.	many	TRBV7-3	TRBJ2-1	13	CASSSQMGNEQFF	TGTGCCAGCAGCTCCCAGATGGGCAATGAGCAGTTCTTC
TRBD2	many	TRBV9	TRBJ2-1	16	CASSVGTSRTYNEQFF	TGTGCCAGCAGCGTAGGGACTAGCCGTACATACAATGAGCAGTTCTTC
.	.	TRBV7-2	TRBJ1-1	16	CASSLARTLWATEAFF	TGTGCCAGCAGCTTAGCCCGGACATTGTGGGCGACTGAAGCTTTCTTT
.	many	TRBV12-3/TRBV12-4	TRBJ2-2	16	CASRPNRAGYTGELFF	TGTGCCAGCAGACCAAACAGGGCGGGGTACACCGGGGAGCTGTTTTTT
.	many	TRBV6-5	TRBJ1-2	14	CASSSRDPRAGYTF	TGTGCCAGCAGTTCCAGGGATCCCCGGGCGGGCTACACCTTC
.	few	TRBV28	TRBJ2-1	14	CASSVRGTGNEQFF	TGTGCCAGCTCCGTGAGGGGGACTGGTAATGAGCAGTTCTTC
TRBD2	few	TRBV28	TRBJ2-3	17	CASSSTSGSLNTDTQYF	TGTGCCAGCAGTTCTACTAGCGGGAGTCTGAACACAGATACGCAGTATTTT
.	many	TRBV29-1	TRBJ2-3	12	CSGGGSTDTQYF	TGCAGTGGAGGGGGGAGCACAGATACGCAGTATTTT
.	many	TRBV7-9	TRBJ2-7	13	CASSLGGIIEQYF	TGTGCCAGCAGCTTAGGAGGAATTATCGAGCAGTACTTC
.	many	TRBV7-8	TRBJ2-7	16	CASSTRRASSSYEQYF	TGTGCCAGCAGCACCCGCCGGGCTAGCAGCTCCTACGAGCAGTACTTC
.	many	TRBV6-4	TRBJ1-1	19	CASSPRLWGSYGLVTEAFF	TGTGCCAGCAGCCCCAGGTTATGGGGATCCTATGGATTGGTCACTGAAGCTTTCTTT
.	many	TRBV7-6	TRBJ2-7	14	CASSSIGGSYEQYF	TGTGCCAGCAGCTCGATAGGGGGGTCCTACGAGCAGTACTTC
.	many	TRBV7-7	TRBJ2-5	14	CASSQTGGGETQYF	TGTGCTAGCAGCCAGACGGGGGGCGGTGAGACCCAGTACTTC
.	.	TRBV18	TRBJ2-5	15	CASSPPQRQWGTQYF	TGTGCCAGCTCACCACCGCAAAGACAGTGGGGGACCCAGTACTTC
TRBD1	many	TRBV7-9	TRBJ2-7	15	CASSLGQLLSYEQYF	TGTGCCAGCAGCTTGGGACAGCTCCTCTCCTACGAGCAGTACTTC
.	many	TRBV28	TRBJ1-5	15	CASSYLGGENQPQHF	TGTGCCAGCAGCTACCTGGGGGGAGAAAATCAGCCCCAGCATTTT
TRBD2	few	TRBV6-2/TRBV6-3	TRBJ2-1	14	CASRTSGVNNEQFF	TGTGCCAGCAGGACTAGCGGGGTTAACAATGAGCAGTTCTTC
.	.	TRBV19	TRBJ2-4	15	CASSTIDPSKGIQYF	TGTGCCAGTAGTACGATAGACCCAAGCAAAGGCATTCAGTACTTC
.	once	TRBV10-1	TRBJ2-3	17	CASSESQGGEYTDTQFF	TGCGCCAGCAGTGAGTCGCAGGGTGGAGAGTACACAGATACGCAGTTTTTT
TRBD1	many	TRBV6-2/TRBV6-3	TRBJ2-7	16	CASTHGPGQGTYEQYF	TGTGCCAGCACCCATGGACCGGGACAGGGAACATACGAGCAGTACTTC
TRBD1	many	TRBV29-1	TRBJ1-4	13	CSVLTGGDEKLFF	TGCAGCGTCTTGACAGGGGGGGATGAAAAACTGTTTTTT
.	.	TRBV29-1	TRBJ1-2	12	CSVDRQWDGYSF	TGCAGCGTTGACCGACAGTGGGATGGCTACTCCTTC
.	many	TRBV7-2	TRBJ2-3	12	CASSQSGDTQYF	TGTGCCAGCAGCCAATCAGGGGATACGCAGTATTTT
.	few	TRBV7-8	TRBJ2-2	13	CASSLMITGELFF	TGTGCCAGCAGCTTAATGATAACCGGGGAGCTGTTTTTT
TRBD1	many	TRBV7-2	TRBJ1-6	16	CASSLVAGGNGSPLHF	TGTGCCAGCAGCTTAGTGGCAGGGGGCAATGGTTCACCCCTCCACTTT
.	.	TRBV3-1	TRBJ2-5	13	CASSRDYLETQYF	TGTGCCAGCAGCCGAGACTACTTAGAGACCCAGTACTTC
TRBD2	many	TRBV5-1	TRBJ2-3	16	CASSRASGGGPDTQYF	TGCGCCAGCAGCCGTGCCTCGGGAGGTGGTCCAGATACGCAGTATTTT
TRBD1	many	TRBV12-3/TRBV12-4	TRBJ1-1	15	CASGGKDRTNTEAFF	TGTGCCAGCGGCGGGAAGGACAGGACGAACACTGAAGCTTTCTTT
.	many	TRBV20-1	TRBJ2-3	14	CSPAQRIFPDTQYF	TGCAGCCCCGCCCAGCGTATTTTCCCAGATACGCAGTATTTT
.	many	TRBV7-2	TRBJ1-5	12	CASSTLGQPQHF	TGTGCCAGCAGCACATTGGGCCAGCCCCAGCATTTT
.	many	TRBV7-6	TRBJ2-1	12	CASSYSDSEQFF	TGTGCCAGCAGCTACTCGGACAGCGAACAGTTCTTC
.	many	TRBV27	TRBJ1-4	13	CASSWGFGEKLFF	TGTGCCAGCAGTTGGGGATTCGGAGAAAAACTGTTTTTT
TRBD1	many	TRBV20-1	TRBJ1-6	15	CSARGGTDNNSPLHF	TGCAGTGCTAGGGGAGGGACAGACAATAATTCACCCCTCCACTTT
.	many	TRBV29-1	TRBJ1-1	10	CSVGGTEAFF	TGCAGCGTTGGGGGCACTGAAGCTTTCTTT
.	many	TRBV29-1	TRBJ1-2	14	CSVGGISLNYGYTF	TGCAGCGTTGGCGGGATATCGCTAAACTATGGCTACACCTTC
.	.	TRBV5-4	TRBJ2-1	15	CASSEPGREVNEQFF	TGTGCCAGCAGCGAGCCAGGCAGGGAGGTCAATGAGCAGTTCTTC
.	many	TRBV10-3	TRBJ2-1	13	CAINDLAYNEQFF	TGTGCCATCAATGACCTGGCGTACAATGAGCAGTTCTTC
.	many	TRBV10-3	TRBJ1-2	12	CAIDGTGYGYTF	TGTGCCATCGATGGCACAGGCTATGGCTACACCTTC
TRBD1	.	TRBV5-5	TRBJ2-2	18	CASSLTTGQGGMAGELFF	TGTGCCAGCAGTCTAACTACCGGACAGGGGGGTATGGCCGGGGAGCTGTTTTTT
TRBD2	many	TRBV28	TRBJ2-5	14	CASSRSGSQETQYF	TGTGCCAGCAGCCGCAGCGGGAGTCAAGAGACCCAGTACTTC
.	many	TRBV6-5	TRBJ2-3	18	CASSYGRGGGTSTDTQYF	TGTGCCAGCAGTTACGGGCGGGGCGGGGGCACTAGCACAGATACGCAGTATTTT
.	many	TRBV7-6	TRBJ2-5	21	CASSYDRAQRLAGGIQETQYF	TGTGCCAGCAGCTACGACAGGGCCCAAAGACTGGCGGGAGGCATCCAAGAGACCCAGTACTTC
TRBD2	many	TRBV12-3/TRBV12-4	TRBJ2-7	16	CASSFTGLADSYEQYF	TGTGCCAGCAGTTTTACTGGGCTAGCGGACTCCTACGAGCAGTACTTC
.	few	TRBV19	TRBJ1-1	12	CASSIDKIEAFF	TGTGCCAGTAGTATAGACAAAATTGAAGCTTTCTTT
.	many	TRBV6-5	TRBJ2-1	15	CASSYSRNHGDEQFF	TGTGCCAGCAGCTACTCAAGAAACCACGGGGATGAGCAGTTCTTC
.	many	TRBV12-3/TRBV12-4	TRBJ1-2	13	CASSLGQNYGYTF	TGTGCCAGCAGTTTAGGCCAGAACTATGGCTACACCTTC
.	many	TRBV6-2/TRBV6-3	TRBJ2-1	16	CASSHRHTLHIDEQFF	TGTGCCAGCAGCCACCGACACACTCTCCATATCGATGAGCAGTTCTTC
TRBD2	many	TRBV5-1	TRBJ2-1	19	CASSDGYYKREGQSAEQFF	TGCGCCAGCAGCGACGGATATTACAAGCGGGAGGGCCAGTCTGCTGAGCAGTTCTTC
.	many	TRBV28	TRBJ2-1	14	CASSFRSLDNEQFF	TGTGCCAGCAGTTTTAGGTCTCTGGACAATGAGCAGTTCTTC